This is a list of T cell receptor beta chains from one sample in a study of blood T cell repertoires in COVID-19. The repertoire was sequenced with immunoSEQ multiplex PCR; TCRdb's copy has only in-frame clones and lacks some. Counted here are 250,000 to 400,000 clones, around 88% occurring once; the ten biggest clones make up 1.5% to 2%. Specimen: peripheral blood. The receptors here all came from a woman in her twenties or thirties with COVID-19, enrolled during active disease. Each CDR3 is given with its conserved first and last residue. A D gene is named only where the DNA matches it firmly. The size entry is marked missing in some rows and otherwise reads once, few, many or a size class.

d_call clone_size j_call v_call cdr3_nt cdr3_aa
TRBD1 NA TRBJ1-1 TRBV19 TGTGCCAGTATCCCCCCGGGACAGGGCTACATGAACACTGAAGCTTTCTTT CASIPPGQGYMNTEAFF
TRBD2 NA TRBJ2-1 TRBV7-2 TGTGCCAGCAAGAGACTAGCGGGGGGGAGTGAGCAGTTCTTC CASKRLAGGSEQFF
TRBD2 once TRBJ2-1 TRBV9 TGTGCCAGCGGCGGGGGAGGCCTCGATGAGCAGTTCTTC CASGGGGLDEQFF
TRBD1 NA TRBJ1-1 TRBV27 TGTGCCAGCCTGGACAGGGACGCTGAAGCTTTCTTT CASLDRDAEAFF
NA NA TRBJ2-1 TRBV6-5 TGTGCCAGTTCACGAGTATCCTACAATGAGCAGTTCTTC CASSRVSYNEQFF
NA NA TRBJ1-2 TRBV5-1 TGCGCCAGCAGCCCAGGCATGCGACACGAGAACTATGGCTACACCTTC CASSPGMRHENYGYTF
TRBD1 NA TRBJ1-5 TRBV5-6 TGTGCCAGCAGCCTGGGGACAGTCAATCAGCCCCAGCATTTT CASSLGTVNQPQHF
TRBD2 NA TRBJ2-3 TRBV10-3 TGTGCCACTGGGACTAGCGGGGGGGCCGCAGATACGCAGTATTTT CATGTSGGAADTQYF
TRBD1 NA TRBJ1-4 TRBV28 TGTGCCAGCAGTTTCCCAGGGGGAGATGAAAAACTGTTTTTT CASSFPGGDEKLFF
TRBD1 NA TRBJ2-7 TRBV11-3 TGTGCCAGCAGCCGTTGGACAGGTACGGTCGAGCAGTACTTC CASSRWTGTVEQYF
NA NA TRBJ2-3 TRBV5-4 TGTGCCAGCAGCTTCGGGACTAGCACAGATACGCAGTATTTT CASSFGTSTDTQYF
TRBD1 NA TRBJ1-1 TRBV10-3 TGTGCCATCAGCCGGACAGGGGTTGACGCTGAAGCTTTCTTT CAISRTGVDAEAFF
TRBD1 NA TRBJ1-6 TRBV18 TGTGCCAGCTCACCAAGGACAGGGGACAAACCCCTCCACTTT CASSPRTGDKPLHF
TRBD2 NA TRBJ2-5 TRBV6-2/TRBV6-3 TGTGCCAGCAGTTTTAGCGGGGACCCTCAAGAGACCCAGTACTTC CASSFSGDPQETQYF
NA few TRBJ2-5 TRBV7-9 TGTGCCAGCAGCTTAGACGGGGGGCTCCAAGAGACCCAGTACTTC CASSLDGGLQETQYF
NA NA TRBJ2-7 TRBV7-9 TGTGCCAGCAGCTCCAGGGGGGCTTACGAGCAGTACTTC CASSSRGAYEQYF
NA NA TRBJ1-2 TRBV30 TGTGCCTGGAGTACACAGGATTGGTATGGCTACACCTTC CAWSTQDWYGYTF
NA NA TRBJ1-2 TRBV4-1 TGCGCCAGCAGCCACCCCCAAGGGGGAAATGGCTACACCTTC CASSHPQGGNGYTF
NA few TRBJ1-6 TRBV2 TGTGCCAGCAGTGAAGCCGGGAGTTCACCCCTCCACTTT CASSEAGSSPLHF
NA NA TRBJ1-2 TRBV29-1 TGCAGCGTTGCGCAGGGAAGTGTTTCGGGCTACACCTTC CSVAQGSVSGYTF
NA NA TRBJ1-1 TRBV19 TGTGCCAGTAGTATTTGGCAGGGTACTGAAGCTTTCTTT CASSIWQGTEAFF
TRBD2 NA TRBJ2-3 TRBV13 TGTGCCAGCCTTGTGCGGGGGGACCCACTCAGCACAGATACGCAGTATTTT CASLVRGDPLSTDTQYF
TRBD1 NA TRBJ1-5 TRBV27 TGTGCCAGCCGACAGGGTCACAATCAGCCCCAGCATTTT CASRQGHNQPQHF
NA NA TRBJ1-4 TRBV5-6 TGTGCCAGCAAAAGGACAAGGAATGAAAAACTGTTTTTT CASKRTRNEKLFF
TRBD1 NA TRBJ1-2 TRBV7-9 TGTGCCAGCAGCACCGGACAGGGCGCTACTCTCCCCAACTATGGCTACACCTTC CASSTGQGATLPNYGYTF
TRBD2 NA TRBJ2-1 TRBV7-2 TGTGCCAGCAGCTTAGTAGCGGGGCTCTACAATGAGCAGTTCTTC CASSLVAGLYNEQFF
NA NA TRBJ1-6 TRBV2 TGTGCCAGCAGTGAGTTCGGAGGGTACCTCAGCTCCTATAATTCACCCCTCCACTTT CASSEFGGYLSSYNSPLHF
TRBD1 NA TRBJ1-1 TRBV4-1 TGCGCCAGCAGCCAGGAGGACAGGGGGGTCACTGAAGCTTTCTTT CASSQEDRGVTEAFF
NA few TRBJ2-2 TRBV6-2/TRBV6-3 TGTGCCAGCAGTTACTCAACTGGTAGCGGGGAGCTGTTTTTT CASSYSTGSGELFF
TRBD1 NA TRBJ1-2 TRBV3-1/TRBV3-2 TGTGCCAGCTCTGACACGTCCCGGGACAGGGAACCCTATGGCTACACCTTC CASSDTSRDREPYGYTF
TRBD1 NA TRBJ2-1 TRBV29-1 TGCAGCGTTGAAGCCCCCAACGCAGGGGGCTTGTTCTTC CSVEAPNAGGLFF
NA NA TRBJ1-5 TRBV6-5 TGTGCCAGCAGTCCATCTATGGGCAATCAGCCCCAGCATTTT CASSPSMGNQPQHF
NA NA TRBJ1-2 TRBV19 TGTGCCAGTAGTATAGTAGGGGGTTCTAACTATGGCTACACCTTC CASSIVGGSNYGYTF
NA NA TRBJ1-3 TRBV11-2 TGTGCCAGCAGCTTAGACCCGCCAGGCTCTGGAAACACCATATATTTT CASSLDPPGSGNTIYF
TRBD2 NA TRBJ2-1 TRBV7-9 TGTGCCAGCAGCTCCCCTAGCGGCTACAATGAGCAGTTCTTC CASSSPSGYNEQFF
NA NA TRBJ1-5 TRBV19 TGTGCCAGTAGCCATCGGGGGTACAATCAGCCCCAGCATTTT CASSHRGYNQPQHF
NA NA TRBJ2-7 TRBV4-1 TGCGCCAGCAGCGCCCCCTTCGGGGAGCAGTACTTC CASSAPFGEQYF
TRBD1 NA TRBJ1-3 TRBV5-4 TGTGCCAGCAGCTTGGTACAGGGGGGAAACACCATATATTTT CASSLVQGGNTIYF
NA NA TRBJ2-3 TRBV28 TGTGCCAGCAGTGTCAGGGGACTAACTAGCACAGATACGCAGTATTTT CASSVRGLTSTDTQYF
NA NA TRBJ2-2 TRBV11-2 TGTGCCAGCAGCACCACAGGGAACATCGGGGAGCTGTTTTTT CASSTTGNIGELFF